These 15 T cell receptor beta chains share one sample of origin, sequenced in a study of graft-versus-host responses after intestinal transplantation. The graft tissue was processed, and this released both intraepithelial and lamina propria lymphocytes. The table came from immunoSEQ multiplex PCR; TCRdb's copy has only in-frame clones and leaves some out. The sample has about 15,000 clones, 75% to 90% seen once. The specimen was ileum tissue, collected about 100 days after intestinal transplant. The receptors derive from a human patient who received an intestinal transplant, so some T cells may come from the graft donor.

This clone is medium-sized in the sample. The chain has TRBV14 and TRBJ2-7; TRBD2 aligns across 7 bases. CDR1 SGHDN and CDR2 FVKESK come from the germline V gene. With 2 bases clipped from V and 6 bases from J, the junction kept 4 bases outside the gene matches. This CDR3 has 13 residues. The CDR3 DNA follows: TGTGCCAGCAGCCAAAGCGGGACTGGCGAGCAGTACTTC. Translated: CASSQSGTGEQYF.

V and J are TRBV11-2 and TRBJ2-7; 11 nucleotides match TRBD1. The V gene's germline CDR1 is SGHAT and CDR2 FQNNGV. CDR3 size: 16 residues. V dropped 3 bases and J dropped 3; count of bases not matched to a gene: 7. CDR3 in amino acids: CASSFPRGTGGYEQYF. The CDR3 nucleotides read TGTGCCAGCAGCTTTCCCAGAGGGACAGGGGGCTACGAGCAGTACTTC.

The chain couples TRBV7-2 to TRBJ2-3; D gene ambiguous. V lost 2 bases and J lost 1, with 13 bases in between. The germline V gene encodes CDR1 SGHTA and CDR2 FQGNSA. The CDR3 has 16 residues. The chain's CDR3 is CASSLTSVGRTDTQYF. CDR3 bases: TGTGCCAGCAGCTTAACGTCGGTAGGGCGCACAGATACGCAGTATTTT. Full variable domain (rest looked up from reference TRBV7-2 and TRBJ2-3): GAGVSQSPSNKVTEKGKDVELRCDPISGHTALYWYRQSLGQGLEFLIYFQGNSAPDKSGLPSDRFSAERTGGSVSTLTIQRTQQEDSAVYLCASSLTSVGRTDTQYFGPGTRLTVL.

This chain connects TRBV27 to TRBJ1-2, with D maybe TRBD1 (5 bases). With 7 bases removed from V and 3 bases from J, the gap between germline ends came to 12 bases. The CDR3 has 13 amino acids. Per germline, CDR1 MNHEY and CDR2 SMNVEV (reference sequence). The CDR3 DNA sequence: TGTGCCAGCATGGGGGGGAGTGACTATGGCTACACCTTC. As protein: CASMGGSDYGYTF.

CDR3 in DNA: TGCGCCAGCAGCTTGACAGGGGGCTACGAGCAGTACTTC. This encodes CASSLTGGYEQYF. The rearrangement joins TRBV5-1 to TRBJ2-7; 8 nucleotides line up with TRBD1. CDR3 length equals 13 residues. J gave up 3 bases and V 1 base, and 0 bases lay outside the gene matches. Per germline, CDR1 SGHRS and CDR2 YFSETQ.

The chain employs TRBV30 and TRBJ2-1; TRBD1 matches 7 bases. With V trimmed by 5 bases and J by 4 bases, 20 bases remained unmatched. From germline, CDR1 is GTSNPN and CDR2 SVGIG (reference sequence). The CDR3 is 18 amino acids. The chain's CDR3 is CAWEGTEDLPEVYNEQFF. As DNA, the CDR3 is TGTGCCTGGGAGGGGACAGAAGATTTGCCTGAAGTTTACAATGAGCAGTTCTTC.

This clone was recorded only once. This chain links TRBV5-1 with TRBJ2-2, with 9 bases matching TRBD1. The CDR3 length is 14 residues. V lost 8 bases to trimming and J lost 5 bases; unmatched junction nucleotides: 7. In germline, CDR1 is SGHRS, CDR2 YFSETQ. The CDR3 nucleotides are TGCGCCAGTGGACAGGGGAGGAATACCGGGGAGCTGTTTTTT. The encoded protein is CASGQGRNTGELFF.

This clone has just one count. This chain uses TRBV2 with TRBJ1-6, with D perhaps matching TRBD1 (5 bases). Germline CDR1 reads SNHLY; CDR2 reads FYNNEI. The CDR3 is 15 residues long. Trimming took 8 bases from V and 0 from J, leaving 11 bases between them. Written as DNA, the CDR3 is TGTGCCAGCGGGCCAGGGAGCTCCTATAATTCACCCCTCCACTTT. It encodes CASGPGSSYNSPLHF.

In its sample, this clone was seen a few times. The chain couples TRBV30 to TRBJ2-7; 7 bases match TRBD2. The junction had 10 bases not matched to a gene; V was cut back by 2 bases and J by 3 bases. Germline V lookup: CDR1 GTSNPN, CDR2 SVGIG (reference sequence). There are 15 residues in the CDR3. The DNA for the CDR3 is TGTGCCTGGAGTTTCAAGGGGAGGGGCTTCTACGAGCAGTACTTC. Translation gives CAWSFKGRGFYEQYF.

The chain employs TRBV5-1 and TRBJ1-3; 9 positions match TRBD1. V was pared by 2 bases and J by 7 bases, with 10 bases of the junction left unmatched. Germline V gene lookup returns CDR1 SGHRS and CDR2 YFSETQ. The CDR3 spans 16 residues. The DNA of the CDR3 is TGCGCCAGCAGCTTACGAACAGGGGGCTTTGATAACACCATATATTTT. Translated, it gives CASSLRTGGFDNTIYF.

This rearrangement joins TRBV14 to TRBJ2-6; D not certain. The V gene lost 4 bases and the J gene lost 0 bases, with 10 bases spanning the gap. Looked up from germline, CDR1 is SGHDN and CDR2 is FVKESK. The CDR3 spans 16 residues. The CDR3: CASSPVQSSGANVLTF. DNA for the CDR3: TGTGCCAGCAGCCCCGTCCAAAGCTCTGGGGCCAACGTCCTGACTTTC.

This chain connects TRBV6-6 to TRBJ1-6, with unresolved D. From germline, CDR1 is MNHNY and CDR2 SVGAGI (reference sequence). Trimming shortened V by 9 bases and J by 4 bases, and 7 bases separated the two germline ends. There are 12 residues in the CDR3. This CDR3 is CARGFYNSPLHF. CDR3 bases: TGTGCCAGGGGGTTTTATAATTCACCCCTCCACTTT.

This clone is a singleton in its sample. The chain couples TRBV2 to TRBJ1-1, with 8 bases fitting TRBD1. This CDR3 comprises 14 residues. V trimming: 6 bases; J trimming: 8 bases; junction bases outside the gene matches: 11. Per germline, CDR1 SNHLY and CDR2 FYNNEI. The CDR3 is CASRVGQGLSEAFF. In nucleotides, the CDR3 is TGTGCCAGCAGGGTAGGACAGGGCCTGTCCGAAGCTTTCTTT.

The chain employs TRBV2 and TRBJ2-7; a weak D match, TRBD2 (5 bases). CDR3 length equals 14 residues. Germline V gene data show CDR1 as SNHLY and CDR2 as FYNNEI. Trimming stripped 0 bases from V and 3 bases from J, with 9 bases between. This CDR3 reads CASSEARTYYEQYF. The CDR3 DNA sequence: TGTGCCAGCAGTGAAGCAAGGACTTACTACGAGCAGTACTTC.

The CDR3 DNA reads as TGTGCCAGCTCCCCGGAACAGAGGTGGGAAGAGACCCAGTACTTC. Encoded protein: CASSPEQRWEETQYF. J is TRBJ2-5 and V is TRBV18; the D is unclear. The CDR3 sequence is 15 residues long. The V end lost 6 bases, the J end lost 3 bases, and 17 bases lay between the germline ends. Germline V gives CDR1 KGHSH, CDR2 LQKENI.